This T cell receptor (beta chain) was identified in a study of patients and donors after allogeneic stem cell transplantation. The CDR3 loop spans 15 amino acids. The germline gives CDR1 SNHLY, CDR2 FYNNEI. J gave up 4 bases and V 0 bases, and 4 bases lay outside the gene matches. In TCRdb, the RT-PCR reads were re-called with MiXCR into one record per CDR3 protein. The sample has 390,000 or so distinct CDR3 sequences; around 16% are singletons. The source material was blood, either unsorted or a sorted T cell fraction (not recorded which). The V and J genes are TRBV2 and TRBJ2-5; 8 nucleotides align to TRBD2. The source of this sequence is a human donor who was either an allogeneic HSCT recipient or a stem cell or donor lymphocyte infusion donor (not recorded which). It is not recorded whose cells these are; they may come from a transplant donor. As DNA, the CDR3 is TGTGCCAGCAGTGAAGCGCTTCTAGCGGGAGAGACCCAGTACTTC. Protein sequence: CASSEALLAGETQYF.